This T cell receptor beta chain was captured by sequencing in a study of vaccination effects on CD4 cells after COVID-19. Whole-study context: Wells of more than 1.5 million PBMC each were grown with 10 IU/ml IL-2 and approximately 10 ug/ml peptides.

Regarding this clone: What it binds is unknown.

Researchers isolated CD4+ T cells once about eleven days of culture had elapsed. No vaccinee had earlier SARS-CoV-2 infection, and nucleocapsid antibodies were negative. In the cultures, half the medium was exchanged for IL-2 medium on days 3 and 7. Only in-frame clones appear in the TCRdb table, and some are missing; sequencing was by immunoSEQ multiplex PCR. This table has approximately 30,000 clones, 65% appearing once. Study observations and caveats: In the late period after vaccination, infection- and vaccine-induced clones contracted markedly.

The germline V gene encodes CDR1 SQVTM and CDR2 ANQGSEA. This CDR3 region has 12 residues. V was cut by 4 bases and J by 5 bases, with 9 bases left in between. The specimen was CD4+ T cells from PBMCs cultured without peptide, collected before COVID-19 vaccination. The receptor was derived from a human donor who received a COVID-19 vaccine. The chain carries TRBV29-1 and TRBJ1-5; D is perhaps TRBD1 (5 bases). This chain's CDR3 is CSVGARDQPQHF. DNA of the CDR3: TGCAGCGTTGGGGCCAGGGATCAGCCCCAGCATTTT.